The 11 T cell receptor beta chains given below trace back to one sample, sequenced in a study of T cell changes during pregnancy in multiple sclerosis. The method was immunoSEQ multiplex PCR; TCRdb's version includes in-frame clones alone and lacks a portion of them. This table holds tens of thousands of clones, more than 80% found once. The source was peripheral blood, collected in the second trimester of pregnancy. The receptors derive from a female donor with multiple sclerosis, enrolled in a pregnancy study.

CDR3 in amino acids: CASKQGDTTDTQYF. The CDR3 DNA reads as TGTGCCAGTAAGCAAGGGGATACCACAGATACGCAGTATTTT. The chain employs TRBV19 and TRBJ2-3, with D perhaps matching TRBD1 (5 bases). Germline V gene lookup returns CDR1 LNHDA and CDR2 SQIVND (reference sequence). V was pared by 7 bases and J by 2 bases, with 13 bases between. The CDR3 totals 14 residues.

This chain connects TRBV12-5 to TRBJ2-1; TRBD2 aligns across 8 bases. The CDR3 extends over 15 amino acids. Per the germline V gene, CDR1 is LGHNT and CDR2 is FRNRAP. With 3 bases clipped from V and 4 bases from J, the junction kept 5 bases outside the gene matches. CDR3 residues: CASGFGGANYNEQFF. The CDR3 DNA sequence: TGTGCTAGTGGTTTCGGGGGGGCTAATTACAATGAGCAGTTCTTC. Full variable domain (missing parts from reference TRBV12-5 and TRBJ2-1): DARVTQTPRHKVTEMGQEVTMRCQPILGHNTVFWYRQTMMQGLELLAYFRNRAPLDDSGMPKDRFSAEMPDATLATLKIQPSEPRDSAVYFCASGFGGANYNEQFFGPGTRLTVL.

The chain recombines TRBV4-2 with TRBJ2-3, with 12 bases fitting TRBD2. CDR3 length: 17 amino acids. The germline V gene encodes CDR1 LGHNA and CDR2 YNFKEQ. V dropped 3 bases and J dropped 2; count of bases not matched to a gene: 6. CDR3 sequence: CASSQPLAGGITDTQYF. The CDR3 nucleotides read TGTGCCAGCAGCCAGCCCCTAGCGGGGGGGATCACAGATACGCAGTATTTT.

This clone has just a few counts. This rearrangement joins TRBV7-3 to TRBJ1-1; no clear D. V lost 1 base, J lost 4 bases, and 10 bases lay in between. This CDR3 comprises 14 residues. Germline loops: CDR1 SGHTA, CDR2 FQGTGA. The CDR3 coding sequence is TGTGCCAGCAGCTTAAAATCCTCTCCCACTGAAGCTTTCTTT. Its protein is CASSLKSSPTEAFF.

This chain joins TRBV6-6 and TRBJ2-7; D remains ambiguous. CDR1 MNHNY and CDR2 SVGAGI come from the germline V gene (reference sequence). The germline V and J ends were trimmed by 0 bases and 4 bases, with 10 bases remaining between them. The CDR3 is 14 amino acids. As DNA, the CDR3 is TGTGCCAGCAGTTACTCGACCGCAGGTTACGAGCAGTACTTC. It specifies CASSYSTAGYEQYF.

Written as DNA, the CDR3 is TGTGCCAGCTCCCCGGTAGGGGGCTATGGCTACACCTTC. Its protein product is CASSPVGGYGYTF. This chain connects TRBV5-6 to TRBJ1-2, with D maybe TRBD1 (6 bases). The CDR3 runs 13 residues. CDR1 is SGHDT and CDR2 is YYEEEE in the germline V gene. V was clipped by 7 bases and J by 4 bases, with 14 bases between them.

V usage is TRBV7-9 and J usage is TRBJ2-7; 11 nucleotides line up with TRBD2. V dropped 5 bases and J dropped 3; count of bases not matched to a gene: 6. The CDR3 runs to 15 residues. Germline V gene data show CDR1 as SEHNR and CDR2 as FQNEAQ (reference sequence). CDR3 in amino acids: CASSLGTSGNYEQYF. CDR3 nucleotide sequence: TGTGCCAGCAGCCTAGGGACTAGCGGCAACTACGAGCAGTACTTC.

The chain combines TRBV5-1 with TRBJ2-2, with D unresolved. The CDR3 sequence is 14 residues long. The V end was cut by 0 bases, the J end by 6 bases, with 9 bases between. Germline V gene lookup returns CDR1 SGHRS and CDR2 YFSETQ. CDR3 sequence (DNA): TGCGCCAGCAGCTTGGTTTGGCTTCCCGGGGAGCTGTTTTTT. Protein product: CASSLVWLPGELFF.

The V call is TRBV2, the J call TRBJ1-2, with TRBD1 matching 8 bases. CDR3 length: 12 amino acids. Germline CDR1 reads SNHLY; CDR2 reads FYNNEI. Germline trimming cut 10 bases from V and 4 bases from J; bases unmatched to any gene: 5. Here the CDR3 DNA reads TGTGCCACCGCGGGACAGGTCTATGGCTACACCTTC. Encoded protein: CATAGQVYGYTF.

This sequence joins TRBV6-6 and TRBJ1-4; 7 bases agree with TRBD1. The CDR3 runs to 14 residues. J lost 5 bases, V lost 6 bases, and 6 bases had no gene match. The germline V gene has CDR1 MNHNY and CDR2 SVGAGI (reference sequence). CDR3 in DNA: TGTGCCAGCAGCTCCGACAGGGACAATGAAAAACTGTTTTTT. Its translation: CASSSDRDNEKLFF.

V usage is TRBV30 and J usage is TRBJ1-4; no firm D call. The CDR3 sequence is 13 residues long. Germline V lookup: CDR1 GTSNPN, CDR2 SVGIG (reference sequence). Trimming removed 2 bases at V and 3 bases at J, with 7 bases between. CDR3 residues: CAWSTRANEKLFF. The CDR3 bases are TGTGCCTGGAGTACCCGGGCTAATGAAAAACTGTTTTTT.